A single T cell receptor (beta chain) is shown here with its context. The length of the CDR3 is 13 residues. Germline lookup yields CDR1 SGHTA and CDR2 FQGTGA. V shed 0 bases and J 8 bases; nucleotides not matched to a gene: 3. These data come from a study of blood T cell repertoires in COVID-19. In the study overall: Samples representing acute and convalescent COVID-19 were sourced from the United States, Italy and Spain. T cells, B-cell-depleted T cells, or PBMCs provided the cDNA or gDNA that served as material.

TCRdb keeps only in-frame clones here, not all; method: immunoSEQ multiplex PCR. The profile shows around 230,000 clones, around 80% of them singletons. Sequenced sample: peripheral blood. The clonotype comes from a man in his forties with acute or convalescent COVID-19. The rearrangement links TRBV7-3 to TRBJ1-1; 7 nucleotides line up with TRBD1. The DNA for the CDR3 is TGTGCCAGCAGCTTAACTGAGGGGGCGGAAGCTTTCTTT. Encoded protein: CASSLTEGAEAFF. The full variable domain, rest sourced from reference TRBV7-3 and TRBJ1-1, is GAGVSQTPSNKVTEKGKYVELRCDPISGHTALYWYRQSLGQGPEFLIYFQGTGAADDSGLPNDRFFAVRPEGSVSTLKIQRTERGDSAVYLCASSLTEGAEAFFGQGTRLTVV.